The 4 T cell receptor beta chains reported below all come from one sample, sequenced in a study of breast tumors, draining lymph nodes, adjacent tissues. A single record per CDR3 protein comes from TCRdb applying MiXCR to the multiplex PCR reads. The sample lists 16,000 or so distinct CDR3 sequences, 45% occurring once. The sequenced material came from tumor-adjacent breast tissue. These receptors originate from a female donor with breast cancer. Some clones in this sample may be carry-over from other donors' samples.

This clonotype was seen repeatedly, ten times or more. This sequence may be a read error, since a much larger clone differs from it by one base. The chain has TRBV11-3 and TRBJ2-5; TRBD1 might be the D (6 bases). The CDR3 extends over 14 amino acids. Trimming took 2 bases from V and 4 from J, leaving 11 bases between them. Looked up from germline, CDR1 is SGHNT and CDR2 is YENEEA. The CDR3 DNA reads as TGTGCCAGCAGCTTACCGACAGGTGCAGAGACCCAGTACTTC. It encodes CASSLPTGAETQYF. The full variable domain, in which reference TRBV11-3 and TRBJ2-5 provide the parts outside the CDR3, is EAGVVQSPRYKIIEKKQPVAFWCNPISGHNTLYWYLQNLGQGPELLIRYENEEAVDDSQLPKDRFSAERLKGVDSTLKIQPAELGDSAVYLCASSLPTGAETQYFGPGTRLLVL.

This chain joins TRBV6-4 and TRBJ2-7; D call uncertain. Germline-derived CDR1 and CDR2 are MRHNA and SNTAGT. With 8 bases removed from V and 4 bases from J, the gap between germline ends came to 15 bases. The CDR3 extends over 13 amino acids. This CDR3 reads CASDHFGLYEQYF. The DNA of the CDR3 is TGTGCCAGCGATCACTTTGGGCTATACGAGCAGTACTTC.

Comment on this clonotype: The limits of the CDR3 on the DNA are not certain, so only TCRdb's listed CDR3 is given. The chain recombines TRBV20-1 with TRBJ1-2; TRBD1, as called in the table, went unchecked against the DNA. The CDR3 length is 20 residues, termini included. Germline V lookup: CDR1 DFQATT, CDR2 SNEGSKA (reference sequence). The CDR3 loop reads CSFYICSARDLDRERGGYTF.

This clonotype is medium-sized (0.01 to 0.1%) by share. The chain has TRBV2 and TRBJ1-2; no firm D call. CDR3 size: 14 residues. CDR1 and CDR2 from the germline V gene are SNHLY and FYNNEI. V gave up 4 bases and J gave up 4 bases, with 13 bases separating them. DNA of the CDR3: TGTGCCAGCAGTGGGGAAGGGAAGGGCTATGGCTACACCTTC. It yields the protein CASSGEGKGYGYTF.